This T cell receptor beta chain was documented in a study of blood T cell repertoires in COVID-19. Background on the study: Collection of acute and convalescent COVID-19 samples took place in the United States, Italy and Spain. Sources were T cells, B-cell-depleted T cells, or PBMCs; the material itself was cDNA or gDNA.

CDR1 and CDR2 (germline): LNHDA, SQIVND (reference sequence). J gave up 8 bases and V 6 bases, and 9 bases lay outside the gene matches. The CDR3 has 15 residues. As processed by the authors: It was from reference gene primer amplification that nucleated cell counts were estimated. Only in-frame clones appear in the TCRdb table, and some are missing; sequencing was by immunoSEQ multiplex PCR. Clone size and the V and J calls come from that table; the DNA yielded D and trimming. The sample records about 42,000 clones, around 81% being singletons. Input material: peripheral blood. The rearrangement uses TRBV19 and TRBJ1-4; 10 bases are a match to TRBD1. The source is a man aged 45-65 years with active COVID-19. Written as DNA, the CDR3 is TGTGCCAGTAGGCCGCGCGGGACAGGGGAGGAAAAACTGTTTTTT. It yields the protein CASRPRGTGEEKLFF.